The next 10 T cell receptor beta chains were all read from a single sample in a study of blood T cell repertoires in COVID-19. The protocol was immunoSEQ multiplex PCR, while the TCRdb copy is restricted to in-frame clones and leaves out a portion. Here the sample spans some 290,000 clones, around 86% being singletons. Material: peripheral blood. All receptors derive from a man between 18 and 29 years old with active or convalescent COVID-19.

This clone was recorded only once. The chain uses TRBV5-6 and TRBJ2-1, with a possible D match to TRBD2 (6 bases). V was trimmed by 0 bases and J by 8 bases, leaving 18 bases between them. From germline, CDR1 is SGHDT and CDR2 YYEEEE. This CDR3 has 16 residues. The CDR3 DNA sequence: TGTGCCAGCAGCTTGGGGACGGGAGTCCTATCTGATGAGCAGTTCTTC. Its translation is CASSLGTGVLSDEQFF. Variable domain in full (rest from reference TRBV5-6 and TRBJ2-1): DAGVTQSPTHLIKTRGQQVTLRCSPKSGHDTVSWYQQALGQGPQFIFQYYEEEERQRGNFPDRFSGHQFPNYSSELNVNALLLGDSALYLCASSLGTGVLSDEQFFGPGTRLTVL.

Comments on this clone: The same CDR3 is also encoded by other DNA sequences in this sample. The J gene is TRBJ1-1, the V gene TRBV7-9, with TRBD1 as a possible D gene (6 bases). The ends were cut back, 1 base at V and 1 base at J, with 7 bases in the middle. Germline loops: CDR1 SEHNR, CDR2 FQNEAQ (reference sequence). This CDR3 contains 14 residues. The CDR3 bases are TGTGCCAGCAGCTTAGGGACAGCGAACACTGAAGCTTTCTTT. The encoded protein is CASSLGTANTEAFF.

V usage is TRBV5-4 and J usage is TRBJ2-7; TRBD1 agrees at 10 bases. Germline values: CDR1 SGHNT, CDR2 YYREEE (reference sequence). This CDR3 region has 13 residues. V shed 2 bases, J shed 6 bases, and the junction held 2 bases outside the gene matches. The CDR3 reads CASSLGTGAEQYF. The CDR3 DNA reads as TGTGCCAGCAGCTTAGGGACAGGGGCCGAGCAGTACTTC.

The chain links TRBV3-1 (or the pseudogene TRBV3-2) to TRBJ1-2; TRBD1 might be the D (6 bases). Between the trimmed V and J ends, which lost 0 bases and 5 bases, there was a span of 10 bases. CDR3 length equals 14 residues. In germline, CDR1 is LGHDT, CDR2 YNNKEL (reference sequence). The CDR3 DNA follows: TGTGCCAGCAGCCAAGAGACAGGAGTTTATGGCTACACCTTC. Its protein is CASSQETGVYGYTF.

The chain carries TRBV24-1 and TRBJ2-3, with D possibly TRBD1 on 5 matching bases. This CDR3 is 13 amino acids long. Per germline, CDR1 KGHDR and CDR2 SFDVKD. V was pared by 6 bases and J by 3 bases, with 9 bases between. The CDR3 sequence: CATSFQGTDTQYF. The CDR3 region has the DNA TGTGCCACCAGTTTTCAGGGTACAGATACGCAGTATTTT.

V is TRBV19 and J is TRBJ2-1; D call uncertain. The V gene lost 1 base and the J gene lost 2 bases, with 9 bases spanning the gap. Germline V CDR1 and CDR2: LNHDA, SQIVND (reference sequence). This CDR3 has 15 amino acids. CDR3 nucleotide sequence: TGTGCCAGTAGTATAGGGAGTACGACCTACAATGAGCAGTTCTTC. Its protein product is CASSIGSTTYNEQFF. Looking up the rest from reference TRBV19 and TRBJ2-1 gives the full variable domain: DGGITQSPKYLFRKEGQNVTLSCEQNLNHDAMYWYRQDPGQGLRLIYYSQIVNDFQKGDIAEGYSVSREKKESFPLTVTSAQKNPTAFYLCASSIGSTTYNEQFFGPGTRLTVL.

V and J are TRBV2 and TRBJ2-7, with a tentative D call TRBD2 (6 bases). Germline V gene lookup returns CDR1 SNHLY and CDR2 FYNNEI. V was clipped by 6 bases and J by 6 bases, with 18 bases between them. The CDR3 length is 14 residues. CDR3 sequence reads: CASSGQSGTREQYF. CDR3 DNA: TGTGCCAGCAGCGGCCAATCCGGGACTCGCGAGCAGTACTTC.

This chain links TRBV11-2 with TRBJ2-7; D is possibly TRBD2 (7 bases). Per germline, CDR1 SGHAT and CDR2 FQNNGV. The CDR3 covers 15 residues. V was cut by 4 bases and J by 1 base, with 14 bases left in between. The CDR3 region is CASSYIGGGSYEQYF. CDR3 nucleotide sequence: TGTGCCAGCAGCTATATAGGGGGGGGATCCTACGAGCAGTACTTC.

This clone has a handful of counts. CDR3 region: CASSSGSGGTDTQYF. The CDR3 DNA is TGTGCCAGCAGTTCCGGGAGCGGGGGCACAGATACGCAGTATTTT. The chain links TRBV6-5 to TRBJ2-3; 7 nucleotides align to TRBD2. The trim removed 4 bases at V and 1 base at J, leaving 5 bases unmatched. Germline assignment: CDR1 MNHEY and CDR2 SVGAGI. This CDR3 comprises 15 residues.

The chain combines TRBV30 with TRBJ1-5; 9 bases are a match to TRBD1. V lost 4 bases to trimming and J lost 4 bases; unmatched junction nucleotides: 8. Germline V CDR1 and CDR2: GTSNPN, SVGIG (reference sequence). The CDR3 consists of 15 residues. The CDR3 here is CAWTEQGAKNQPQHF. Written as DNA, the CDR3 is TGTGCCTGGACTGAACAGGGGGCGAAGAATCAGCCCCAGCATTTT.